The 8 T cell receptor beta chains below come from one sample, sequenced in a study of blood T cell repertoires in COVID-19. Generated by immunoSEQ multiplex PCR, the TCRdb table keeps only in-frame clones and is missing some. The sample carries under 350,000 clones, 65% to 90% recorded once. Sequenced: PBMCs or T cells enriched from blood (not recorded which). Every receptor here comes from a woman aged 40 to 50 with acute COVID-19.

The V and J genes are TRBV18 and TRBJ2-1; TRBD2 might be the D (5 bases). Germline values: CDR1 KGHSH, CDR2 LQKENI. The CDR3 loop spans 16 amino acids. Trimming took 6 bases from V and 0 from J, leaving 15 bases between them. This CDR3 reads CASSAPSSSSYNEQFF. Here the CDR3 DNA reads TGTGCCAGCTCGGCCCCTAGCTCGAGCTCCTACAATGAGCAGTTCTTC.

The chain links TRBV4-3 to TRBJ2-6; 9 positions match TRBD1. The V segment lost 4 bases and the J segment 11 bases; nucleotides outside the gene matches: 6. This CDR3 spans 14 amino acids. The germline gives CDR1 LGHNA, CDR2 YSLEER. CDR3 sequence (DNA): TGCGCCAGCAGCCCCCGACAGGGGGTCTACGTCCTGACTTTC. It codes for CASSPRQGVYVLTF.

The rearrangement joins TRBV6-5 to TRBJ2-7, with D perhaps TRBD1 (5 bases). This CDR3 contains 13 residues. Germline V lookup: CDR1 MNHEY, CDR2 SVGAGI. Trimming removed 3 bases from V and 12 bases from J, with 18 bases in between. The CDR3 DNA reads as TGTGCCAGCAGTTATTCCGACACAGGTAGTTGGTACTTC. It translates to CASSYSDTGSWYF.

The chain employs TRBV27 and TRBJ2-5; 12 bases are a match to TRBD2. J lost 4 bases, V lost 5 bases, and 14 bases had no gene match. CDR1 is MNHEY and CDR2 is SMNVEV in the germline V gene (reference sequence). The CDR3 sequence is 18 residues long. CDR3 amino acids: CASSLRLAGAVAGETQYF. DNA for the CDR3: TGTGCCAGCAGTCTGCGACTAGCGGGAGCGGTGGCAGGAGAGACCCAGTACTTC.

The chain links TRBV7-9 to TRBJ2-3, with D perhaps matching TRBD1 (6 bases). CDR1 and CDR2 from the germline V gene are SEHNR and FQNEAQ (reference sequence). The CDR3 extends over 15 amino acids. V dropped 5 bases and J dropped 5 bases, with 17 bases sitting between them. The CDR3 DNA is TGTGCCAGCAGCGGACAGCGGATTGGGATAGATACGCAGTATTTT. Translation: CASSGQRIGIDTQYF.

This rearrangement joins TRBV5-1 to TRBJ2-7, with a tentative D call TRBD1 (7 bases). The CDR3 loop spans 13 amino acids. The V gene lost 7 bases and the J gene lost 3 bases, with 14 bases spanning the gap. Germline loops: CDR1 SGHRS, CDR2 YFSETQ. The CDR3 nucleotides read TGCGCCAGCGCAGGGGGGTCGGACTACGAGCAGTACTTC. Its protein is CASAGGSDYEQYF. The full variable domain, in which reference TRBV5-1 and TRBJ2-7 provide the parts outside the CDR3, is KAGVTQTPRYLIKTRGQQVTLSCSPISGHRSVSWYQQTPGQGLQFLFEYFSETQRNKGNFPGRFSGRQFSNSRSEMNVSTLELGDSALYLCASAGGSDYEQYFGPGTRLTVT.

V and J are TRBV11-2 and TRBJ2-7; a possible D gene is TRBD2 (7 bases). Germline-derived CDR1 and CDR2 are SGHAT and FQNNGV. The CDR3 spans 15 residues. V lost 3 bases, J lost 1 base, and 13 bases lay in between. As DNA, the CDR3 is TGTGCCAGCAGCTTCGGAGGGGGAGGGTCCTACGAGCAGTACTTC. It translates to CASSFGGGGSYEQYF.

The chain joins TRBV29-1 to TRBJ1-2; tentatively, D is TRBD1 (6 bases). Deletions cut 6 bases from V and 3 bases from J, with 8 bases between. The CDR3 covers 11 residues. CDR1 SQVTM and CDR2 ANQGSEA come from the germline V gene. The CDR3 region has the DNA TGCAGCGTAACAGGGTACTATGGCTACACCTTC. Amino acids: CSVTGYYGYTF.